This entry concerns a single TCR beta chain. This entry is derived from a study of blood T cell repertoires in COVID-19. Sequenced by immunoSEQ multiplex PCR; TCRdb stores in-frame clones only, minus some. The data show 300,000 to 450,000 clones, about 87% seen once. Seattle's cohort entered during active infection and was followed longitudinally. The CDR3 consists of 15 residues. Germline-derived CDR1 and CDR2 are LGHNA and YSLEER. Trimming shortened V by 1 base and J by 0 bases, and 7 bases separated the two germline ends. This TCR was sampled from a woman in her thirties with COVID-19, enrolled during active disease. The rearrangement uses TRBV4-3 and TRBJ1-5, with D perhaps TRBD1 (6 bases). Sequenced material: peripheral blood. CDR3 nucleotides: TGCGCCAGCAGCCAAGGGGGGCTTAGCAATCAGCCCCAGCATTTT. As protein: CASSQGGLSNQPQHF.